This is a list of T cell receptor beta chains from one sample in a study of blood T cell repertoires in COVID-19. Method: immunoSEQ multiplex PCR; TCRdb's copy keeps in-frame clones and lacks some. The repertoire holds 390,000 or so clones, with 80% to 90% as singletons. Sequencing was carried out using PBMCs or T cells enriched from blood (not recorded which). The origin of the receptors is a woman aged 50 to 60 who had recovered from COVID-19. The CDR3 runs from the conserved cysteine through the conserved F or W. A D gene is named only where the DNA matches it firmly. The listing skips clone size in some rows; elsewhere it reads once, few, many or a size class.

V	D	J	size	DNA	CDR3
TRBV2	TRBD2	TRBJ2-1	NA	TGTGCCAGCAGTGGACAGACTAGCGGGCGCTACAATGAGCAGTTCTTC	CASSGQTSGRYNEQFF
TRBV11-2	NA	TRBJ1-6	NA	TGTGCCAGCAGCCTCGGACAGCTCCCGTCACCCCTCCACTTT	CASSLGQLPSPLHF
TRBV28	NA	TRBJ1-1	NA	TGTGCCAGCAGTTTAAGTTTGGGGGCGTTTGAAGCTTTCTTT	CASSLSLGAFEAFF
TRBV5-1	NA	TRBJ1-2	NA	TGCGCCAGCAGCCAAGACACGTATGGCTACACCTTC	CASSQDTYGYTF
TRBV27	NA	TRBJ1-1	NA	TGTGCCAGCAGTTACGGGAGGGGGGTTTTGGGAAGTGTCACTGAAGCTTTCTTT	CASSYGRGVLGSVTEAFF
TRBV19	TRBD1	TRBJ2-1	NA	TGTGCCAGTACCCCGGGACAGGGGATAGCATGGGAGCAGTTCTTC	CASTPGQGIAWEQFF
TRBV18	NA	TRBJ1-2	NA	TGTGCCAGCTCACCGGTCGAGTCTGATCAGGACTATGGCTACACCTTC	CASSPVESDQDYGYTF
TRBV7-8	NA	TRBJ1-1	NA	TGTGCCAGCAGCCAGGCAGGAGGGATGAACACTGAAGCTTTCTTT	CASSQAGGMNTEAFF
TRBV18	NA	TRBJ1-6	NA	TGTGCCAGCTCACCAAGCGTTTCTCGGCAGGGTGGTTCACCCCTCCACTTT	CASSPSVSRQGGSPLHF
TRBV6-6	TRBD1	TRBJ1-6	NA	TGTGCCAGCAGTCCAGGGGGGACGAAATGGCTCTCACCCCTCCACTTT	CASSPGGTKWLSPLHF
TRBV19	NA	TRBJ2-4	NA	TGTGCCAGTAGTATAGGGGACAAGGAAAACATTCAGTACTTC	CASSIGDKENIQYF
TRBV3-1/TRBV3-2	TRBD1	TRBJ1-2	NA	TGTGCCAGCAGCCCCAGGGGGCTAGGCTACACCTTC	CASSPRGLGYTF
TRBV6-5	NA	TRBJ1-2	NA	TGTGCCAGCGCACTATACAGGGAATTCGACTATGGCTACACCTTC	CASALYREFDYGYTF
TRBV19	NA	TRBJ1-3	once	TGTGCCAGTAGTACCCTTCAGGGTGGCGCTGGAAACACCATATATTTT	CASSTLQGGAGNTIYF
TRBV5-6	NA	TRBJ1-2	NA	TGTGCCAGCAGCCCTGACCGCAACTACGGCTACACCTTC	CASSPDRNYGYTF
TRBV5-4	TRBD1	TRBJ1-3	NA	TGTGCCAGCAGCTTTCAGGGGGCAATTGGAAACACCATATATTTT	CASSFQGAIGNTIYF
TRBV4-1	NA	TRBJ2-4	NA	TGCGCCAGCAGCCTTGGGGGCCCGGGACATCCAGCCAAAAACATTCAGTACTTC	CASSLGGPGHPAKNIQYF
TRBV10-3	TRBD2	TRBJ2-2	NA	TGTGCAACGAGACTAGCCGAGAACACCGGGGAGCTGTTTTTT	CATRLAENTGELFF
TRBV29-1	NA	TRBJ1-1	NA	TGCAGCGTTGAGGTTAGGAACACTGAAGCTTTCTTT	CSVEVRNTEAFF
TRBV5-1	NA	TRBJ1-1	NA	TGCGCCAGCAGATTTCAGGCCGAAGCTTTCTTT	CASRFQAEAFF
TRBV12-3/TRBV12-4	NA	TRBJ1-2	NA	TGTGCCAGCAGCTCACTGGAGCCGGGTGGCTACACCTTC	CASSSLEPGGYTF
TRBV30	NA	TRBJ1-5	NA	TGTGCCTGGCAAAACAACGGCAATCAGCCCCAGCATTTT	CAWQNNGNQPQHF
TRBV7-9	TRBD1	TRBJ1-1	few	TGTGCCACTGCCGGGACAGGGGTCACTGAAGCTTTCTTT	CATAGTGVTEAFF
TRBV19	NA	TRBJ1-3	NA	TGTGCCAGTCGACAGGTCGCTGGAAACACCATATATTTT	CASRQVAGNTIYF
TRBV2	NA	TRBJ2-2	NA	TGTGCCAGCAGTGATCACCGGGGGAGGACCGGGGAGCTGTTTTTT	CASSDHRGRTGELFF
TRBV28	TRBD1	TRBJ2-1	NA	TGTGCCAGCAGTGCCCCGGACAGGAACTCCTACAATGAGCAGTTCTTC	CASSAPDRNSYNEQFF
TRBV5-6	TRBD2	TRBJ2-3	NA	TGTGCCAGCAGCCAGCGGGGGGGCGGGACAGATACGCAGTATTTT	CASSQRGGGTDTQYF
TRBV11-2	NA	TRBJ1-3	NA	TGTGCCAGCAGCTCGAACGAGCGGGGAAGAACTGGAAACACCATATATTTT	CASSSNERGRTGNTIYF
TRBV5-1	NA	TRBJ1-5	NA	TGCGCCAGCAGCTATCAACTCGGGCAGCCCCAGCATTTT	CASSYQLGQPQHF
TRBV30	NA	TRBJ1-2	NA	TGTGCCTGGAGTAGAAGTGGCACTAACTATGGCTACACCTTC	CAWSRSGTNYGYTF
TRBV6-5	NA	TRBJ2-2	NA	TGTGCCAGCAGTTACTCCACAGGCAGCGGGGAGCTGTTTTTT	CASSYSTGSGELFF
TRBV6-5	TRBD1	TRBJ1-4	NA	TGTGCCAGCACCTTGACAGGGGCTAGTGAAAAACTGTTTTTT	CASTLTGASEKLFF
TRBV7-2	NA	TRBJ1-4	NA	TGTGCCAGCAGCTTAGCTAGGGGAGAAAAACTGTTTTTT	CASSLARGEKLFF
TRBV14	NA	TRBJ1-1	NA	TGTGCCAGCAGTAGGGGTATGAACACTGAAGCTTTCTTT	CASSRGMNTEAFF
TRBV6-5	NA	TRBJ2-7	NA	TGTGCCAGCAGCGACCCCGGGAGATCATACGAGCAGTACTTC	CASSDPGRSYEQYF
TRBV5-1	NA	TRBJ1-4	few	TGCGCCAGCAGCCAGTCATCAGTAACTAATGAAAAACTGTTTTTT	CASSQSSVTNEKLFF
TRBV19	TRBD1	TRBJ2-1	NA	TGTGCCAGTAGTACAGGACAGGGAGCTAGATACAATGAGCAGTTCTTC	CASSTGQGARYNEQFF
TRBV5-1	TRBD1	TRBJ2-3	NA	TGCGCCAGCAGCTTGGGACAGGGGCTGGCGACAGATACGCAGTATTTT	CASSLGQGLATDTQYF
TRBV9	NA	TRBJ1-2	NA	TGTGCCAGCAGCGTCATCTTACAGCCCCCGGAAGGCTACACCTTC	CASSVILQPPEGYTF
TRBV5-1	NA	TRBJ1-1	NA	TGCGCCAGCAGCAATGGACAGCCGAACACTGAAGCTTTCTTT	CASSNGQPNTEAFF
TRBV5-5	NA	TRBJ1-1	NA	TGTGCCAGCAGCCCTGGACAGACAAACACTGAAGCTTTCTTT	CASSPGQTNTEAFF
TRBV7-9	NA	TRBJ2-1	NA	TGTGCCAGCAGCTCCCCAGGACATGGGGAATACAATGAGCAGTTCTTC	CASSSPGHGEYNEQFF
TRBV7-9	TRBD1	TRBJ2-3	NA	TGTGCCAGCAGCTTAGGAACGGGACAGACGACGGTAGGGTATTTT	CASSLGTGQTTVGYF
TRBV13	NA	TRBJ1-1	once	TGTGCCAGCAGCTTCGATCGGGGAGAAGCTTTCTTT	CASSFDRGEAFF
TRBV30	NA	TRBJ1-2	NA	TGTGCCTGGAGTCCGGGCCACGGGATTAACTATGGCTACACCTTC	CAWSPGHGINYGYTF
TRBV4-1	TRBD2	TRBJ2-1	NA	TGCGCCAGCAGCCATGTAGCGGGGGGGCCCTACAATGAGCAGTTCTTC	CASSHVAGGPYNEQFF
TRBV4-3	NA	TRBJ1-1	few	TGCGCCAGCAGCCAAGATAGGGGTAGAACCTTGAACACTGAAGCTTTCTTT	CASSQDRGRTLNTEAFF
TRBV6-5	TRBD1	TRBJ1-2	NA	TGTGCCAGCAGTCAGGGACAGGGGGGCTATGGCTACACCTTC	CASSQGQGGYGYTF
TRBV12-3/TRBV12-4	TRBD1	TRBJ2-7	NA	TGTGCCAGCAGACGGGACAGGGCGGGCGAGCAGTACTTC	CASRRDRAGEQYF
TRBV7-7	NA	TRBJ2-1	NA	TGTGCTAGCGGACAGGAAAAAGCGAGTGAGCAGTTCTTC	CASGQEKASEQFF
TRBV23-1	NA	TRBJ2-5	NA	TGCGCCAGCAGGCCCACGACAGTTCACCAAGAGACCCAGTACTTC	CASRPTTVHQETQYF